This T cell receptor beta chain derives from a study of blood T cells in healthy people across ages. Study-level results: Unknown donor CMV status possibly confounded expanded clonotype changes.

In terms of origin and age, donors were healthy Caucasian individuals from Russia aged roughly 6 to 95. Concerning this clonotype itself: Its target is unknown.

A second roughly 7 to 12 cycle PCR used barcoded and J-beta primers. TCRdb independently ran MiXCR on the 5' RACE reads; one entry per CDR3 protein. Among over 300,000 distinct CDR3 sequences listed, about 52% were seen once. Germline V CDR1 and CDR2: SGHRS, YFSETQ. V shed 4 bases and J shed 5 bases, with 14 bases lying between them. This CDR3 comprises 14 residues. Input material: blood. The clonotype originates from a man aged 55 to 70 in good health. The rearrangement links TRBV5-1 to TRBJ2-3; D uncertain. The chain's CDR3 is CASSLGRLGDTQYF. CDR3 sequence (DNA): TGCGCCAGCAGCCTCGGACGGCTGGGAGATACGCAGTATTTT.